This entry lists 10 T cell receptor beta chains sequenced from one sample in a study of OX40 agonist ivuxolimab in advanced cancers. Receptors were amplified or captured by the immunoSEQ multiplex PCR assay. In TCRdb, the immuneACCESS table is reduced to in-frame sequences with V and J assigned. These tables do not hold every clone; where another copy was compared, an unresolved V gene accounts for under half, and the others remain unexplained. This sample gives approximately 58,000 clones in total; 85% to 95% of them show up just once. 12% of the sample comes from the top ten. The source was CD4+ or CD8+ T cells sorted from blood, collected in a trial of the OX40 agonist ivuxolimab. The source of these receptors is an adult with an advanced solid tumor such as melanoma, head and neck, liver or kidney cancer.

The gene calls are TRBV7-6 and TRBJ2-2; TRBD1 matches at 9 bases. The CDR3 runs to 17 residues. In germline, CDR1 is SGHVS, CDR2 FNYEAQ. V was pared by 4 bases and J by 3 bases, with 9 bases of the junction left unmatched. The CDR3 is CASSYRTGVGDTGELFF. Here the CDR3 DNA reads TGTGCCAGCAGCTACCGGACAGGGGTCGGGGACACCGGGGAGCTGTTTTTT.

The chain uses TRBV27 and TRBJ2-2, with D hard to call. CDR1 MNHEY and CDR2 SMNVEV come from the germline V gene (reference sequence). This CDR3 has 11 amino acids. With 8 bases removed from V and 1 base from J, the gap between germline ends came to 2 bases. CDR3 DNA sequence: TGTGCCAGCGGGAACACCGGGGAGCTGTTTTTT. It encodes CASGNTGELFF.

V is TRBV5-1 and J is TRBJ2-1, with D tentatively TRBD2 (5 bases). CDR1 and CDR2 (germline): SGHRS, YFSETQ. V lost 5 bases and J 10 bases, leaving 10 bases between the germline ends. This CDR3 contains 11 residues. CDR3 loop: CASRLGPEQFF. The CDR3 DNA sequence: TGCGCCAGCAGACTAGGGCCCGAGCAGTTCTTC.

V is TRBV2 and J is TRBJ2-7, with TRBD2 identical over 8 bases. Trimming removed 6 bases from V and 4 bases from J; junction bases left unmatched: 11. CDR1 and CDR2 from the germline V gene are SNHLY and FYNNEI. The CDR3 runs 15 residues. The CDR3 region has the DNA TGTGCCAGCAGCCATACGGGACTAGAAAGTTACGAGCAGTACTTC. It is translated as CASSHTGLESYEQYF.

The V call is TRBV19, the J call TRBJ2-6; no clear D gene. Germline V gives CDR1 LNHDA, CDR2 SQIVND (reference sequence). The CDR3 is 12 amino acids. The germline V and J ends were trimmed by 1 base and 5 bases, with 0 bases remaining between them. Here the CDR3 reads CASSIGANVLTF. The CDR3 nucleotides are TGTGCCAGTAGTATAGGGGCCAACGTCCTGACTTTC.

The chain carries TRBV27 and TRBJ2-7; D is unclear. With 3 bases removed from V and 5 bases from J, the gap between germline ends came to 5 bases. This CDR3 contains 11 residues. Per germline, CDR1 MNHEY and CDR2 SMNVEV (reference sequence). The CDR3 nucleotides read TGTGCCAGCAGTTTTGGGAACGAGCAGTACTTC. This encodes CASSFGNEQYF.

The CDR3 DNA follows: TGTGCCAGCAGCTTGGGGGACAATTACAATGAGCAGTTCTTC. Translating it yields CASSLGDNYNEQFF. This rearrangement joins TRBV5-6 to TRBJ2-1, with D perhaps matching TRBD1 (6 bases). The V gene lost 0 bases and the J gene lost 4 bases, with 8 bases spanning the gap. This CDR3 region has 14 residues. Germline V gives CDR1 SGHDT, CDR2 YYEEEE.

The rearrangement links TRBV11-2 to TRBJ2-3; 7 nucleotides line up with TRBD2. Germline assignment: CDR1 SGHAT and CDR2 FQNNGV. This CDR3 is built from 15 residues. The J segment lost 3 bases and the V segment lost 1 base, leaving 4 bases of the junction unmatched. CDR3 coding DNA: TGTGCCAGCAGCTTAGTCCATAGCGGGACAGATACGCAGTATTTT. It yields the protein CASSLVHSGTDTQYF. Filled out from reference TRBV11-2 and TRBJ2-3, the complete variable domain reads EAGVAQSPRYKIIEKRQSVAFWCNPISGHATLYWYQQILGQGPKLLIQFQNNGVVDDSQLPKDRFSAERLKGVDSTLKIQPAKLEDSAVYLCASSLVHSGTDTQYFGPGTRLTVL.

The genes are TRBV27 and TRBJ2-1; TRBD2 matches at 8 bases. Germline V gene data show CDR1 as MNHEY and CDR2 as SMNVEV (reference sequence). This CDR3 spans 14 amino acids. V dropped 2 bases and J dropped 7; count of bases not matched to a gene: 4. CDR3 coding DNA: TGTGCCAGCAGTTTAAGGGCGGGAGGTAATGAGCAGTTCTTC. It is translated as CASSLRAGGNEQFF.

The CDR3 here is CASSSWTSGRPQENIQYF. CDR3 coding DNA: TGCGCCAGCAGCTCGTGGACTAGCGGGAGGCCCCAGGAAAACATTCAGTACTTC. The rearrangement joins TRBV5-1 to TRBJ2-4, with TRBD2 matching 14 bases. Trimming took 3 bases from V and 5 from J; bases not matched to a gene: 10. The CDR3 totals 18 residues. Germline loops: CDR1 SGHRS, CDR2 YFSETQ.